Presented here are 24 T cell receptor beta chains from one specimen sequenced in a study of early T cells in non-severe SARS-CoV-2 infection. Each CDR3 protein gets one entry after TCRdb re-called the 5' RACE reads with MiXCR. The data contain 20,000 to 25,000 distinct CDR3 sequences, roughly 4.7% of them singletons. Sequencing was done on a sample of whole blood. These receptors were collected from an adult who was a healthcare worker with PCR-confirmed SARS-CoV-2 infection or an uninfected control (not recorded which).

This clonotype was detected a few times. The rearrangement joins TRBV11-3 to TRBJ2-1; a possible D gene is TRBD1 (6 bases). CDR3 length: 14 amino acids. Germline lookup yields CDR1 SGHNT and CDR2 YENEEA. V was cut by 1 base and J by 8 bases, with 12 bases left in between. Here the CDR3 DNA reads TGTGCCAGCAGCTTAGTTTCCAGGGGCCATGAGCAGTTCTTC. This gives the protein CASSLVSRGHEQFF.

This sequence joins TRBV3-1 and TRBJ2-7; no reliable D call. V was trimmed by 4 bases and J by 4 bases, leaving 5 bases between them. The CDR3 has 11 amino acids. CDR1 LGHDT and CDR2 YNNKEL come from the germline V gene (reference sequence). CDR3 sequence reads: CASSRGYEQYF. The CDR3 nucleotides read TGTGCCAGCAGCCGGGGATACGAGCAGTACTTC.

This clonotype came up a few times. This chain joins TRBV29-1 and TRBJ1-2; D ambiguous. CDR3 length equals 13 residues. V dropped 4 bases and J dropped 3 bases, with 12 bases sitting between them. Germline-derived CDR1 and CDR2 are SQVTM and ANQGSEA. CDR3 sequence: CSVVYGSHYGYTF. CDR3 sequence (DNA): TGCAGCGTTGTTTATGGTTCCCACTATGGCTACACCTTC.

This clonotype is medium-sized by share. This CDR3 reads CASSFAHNSNQPQHF. In DNA, the CDR3 is TGTGCCAGCAGTTTTGCACACAATAGCAATCAGCCCCAGCATTTT. The rearrangement links TRBV28 to TRBJ1-5; D is uncertain. The CDR3 has 15 amino acids. Trimming shortened V by 3 bases and J by 0 bases, and 9 bases separated the two germline ends. CDR1 is MDHEN and CDR2 is SYDVKM in the germline V gene.

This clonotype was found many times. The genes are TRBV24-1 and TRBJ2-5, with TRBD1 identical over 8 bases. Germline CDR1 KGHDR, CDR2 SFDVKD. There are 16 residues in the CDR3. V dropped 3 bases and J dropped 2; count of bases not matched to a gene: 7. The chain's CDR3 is CATSDTGTGDQETQYF. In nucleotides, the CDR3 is TGTGCCACCAGTGATACCGGGACAGGCGATCAAGAGACCCAGTACTTC.

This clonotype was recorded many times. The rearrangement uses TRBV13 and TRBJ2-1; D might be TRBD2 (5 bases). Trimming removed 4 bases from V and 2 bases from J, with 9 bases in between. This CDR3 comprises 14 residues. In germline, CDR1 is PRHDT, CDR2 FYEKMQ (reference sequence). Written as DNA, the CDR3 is TGTGCCAGCAGCTGGACGGGGACCTACAATGAGCAGTTCTTC. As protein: CASSWTGTYNEQFF. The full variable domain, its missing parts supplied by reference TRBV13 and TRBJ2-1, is AAGVIQSPRHLIKEKRETATLKCYPIPRHDTVYWYQQGPGQDPQFLISFYEKMQSDKGSIPDRFSAQQFSDYHSELNMSSLELGDSALYFCASSWTGTYNEQFFGPGTRLTVL.

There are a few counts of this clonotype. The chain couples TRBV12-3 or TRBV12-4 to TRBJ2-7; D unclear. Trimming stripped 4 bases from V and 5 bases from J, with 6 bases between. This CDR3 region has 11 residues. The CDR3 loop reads CASSWGNEQYF. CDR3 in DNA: TGTGCCAGCAGTTGGGGTAACGAGCAGTACTTC.

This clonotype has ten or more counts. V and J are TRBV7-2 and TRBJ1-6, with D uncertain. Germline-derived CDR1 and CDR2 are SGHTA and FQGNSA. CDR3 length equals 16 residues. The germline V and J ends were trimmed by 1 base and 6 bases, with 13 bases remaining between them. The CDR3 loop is CASSLEVRRINSPLHF. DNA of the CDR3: TGTGCCAGCAGCTTAGAAGTTCGACGGATTAATTCACCCCTCCACTTT. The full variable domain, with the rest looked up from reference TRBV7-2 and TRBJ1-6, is GAGVSQSPSNKVTEKGKDVELRCDPISGHTALYWYRQSLGQGLEFLIYFQGNSAPDKSGLPSDRFSAERTGGSVSTLTIQRTQQEDSAVYLCASSLEVRRINSPLHFGNGTRLTVT.

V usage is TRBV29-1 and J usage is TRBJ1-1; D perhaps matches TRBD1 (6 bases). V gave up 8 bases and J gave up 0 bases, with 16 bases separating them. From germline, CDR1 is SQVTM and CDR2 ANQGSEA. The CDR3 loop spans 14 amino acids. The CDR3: CSSQGRGMNTEAFF. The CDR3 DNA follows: TGCAGCTCTCAGGGGAGGGGGATGAACACTGAAGCTTTCTTT.

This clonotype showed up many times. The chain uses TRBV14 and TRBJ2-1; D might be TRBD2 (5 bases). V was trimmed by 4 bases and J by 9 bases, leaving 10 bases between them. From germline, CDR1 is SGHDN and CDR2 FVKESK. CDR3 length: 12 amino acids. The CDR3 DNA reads TGTGCCAGCAGCCCGACGGGAAGTGAGCAGTTCTTC. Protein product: CASSPTGSEQFF.

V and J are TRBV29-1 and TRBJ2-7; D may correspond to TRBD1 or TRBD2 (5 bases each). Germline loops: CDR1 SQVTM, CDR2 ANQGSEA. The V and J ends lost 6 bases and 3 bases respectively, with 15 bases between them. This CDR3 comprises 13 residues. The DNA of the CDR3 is TGCAGCGTAACCGGGACGGACTTCTACGAGCAGTACTTC. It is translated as CSVTGTDFYEQYF.

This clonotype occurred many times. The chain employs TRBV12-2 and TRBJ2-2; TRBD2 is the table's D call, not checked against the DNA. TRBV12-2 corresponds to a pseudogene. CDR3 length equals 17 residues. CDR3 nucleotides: TGTGCAAGTCGCTGCCGACTAGCGGGGTTTGACACCGGGGAGCTGTTTTTT. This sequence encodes CASRCRLAGFDTGELFF.

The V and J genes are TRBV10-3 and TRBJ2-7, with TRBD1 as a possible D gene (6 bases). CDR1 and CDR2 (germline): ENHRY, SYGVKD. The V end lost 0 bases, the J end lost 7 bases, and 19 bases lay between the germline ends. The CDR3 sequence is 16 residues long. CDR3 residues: CAISESILGALREQYF. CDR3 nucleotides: TGTGCCATCAGTGAGTCGATTCTGGGGGCACTAAGGGAGCAGTACTTC.

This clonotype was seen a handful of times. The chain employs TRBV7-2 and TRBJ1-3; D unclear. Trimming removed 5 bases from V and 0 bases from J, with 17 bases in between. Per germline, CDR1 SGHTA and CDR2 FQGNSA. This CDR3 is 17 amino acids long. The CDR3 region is CASSLVPPGSSGNTIYF. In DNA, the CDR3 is TGTGCCAGCAGCCTGGTCCCGCCCGGAAGCTCTGGAAACACCATATATTTT.

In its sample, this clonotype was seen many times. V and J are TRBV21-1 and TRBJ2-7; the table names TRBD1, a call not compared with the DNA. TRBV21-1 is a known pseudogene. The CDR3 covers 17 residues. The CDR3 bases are TGTGCCCCCCGGCCGCAGAATGGGCGGGTGACAACCTACGAGCAGTACTTC. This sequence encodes CAPRPQNGRVTTYEQYF.

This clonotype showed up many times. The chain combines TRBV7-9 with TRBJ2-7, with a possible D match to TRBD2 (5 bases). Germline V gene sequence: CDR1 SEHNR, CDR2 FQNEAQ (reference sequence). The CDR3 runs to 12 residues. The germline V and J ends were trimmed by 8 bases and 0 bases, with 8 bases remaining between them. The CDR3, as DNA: TGTGCCAGCGCGACTAACTCCTACGAGCAGTACTTC. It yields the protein CASATNSYEQYF.

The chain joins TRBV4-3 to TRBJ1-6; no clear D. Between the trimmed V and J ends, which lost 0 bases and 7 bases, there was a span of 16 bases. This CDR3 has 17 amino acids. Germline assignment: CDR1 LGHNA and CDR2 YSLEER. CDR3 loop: CASSQDPPGRPNSPLHF. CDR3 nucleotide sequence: TGCGCCAGCAGCCAAGATCCTCCCGGAAGGCCGAATTCACCCCTCCACTTT.

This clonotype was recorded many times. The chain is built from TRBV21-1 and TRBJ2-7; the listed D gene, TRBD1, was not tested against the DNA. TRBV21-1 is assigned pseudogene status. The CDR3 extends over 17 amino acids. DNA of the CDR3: TGTGCCAGCAGCAACTCCATCGGGACAGTGGACTCCTACGAGCAGTACTTC. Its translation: CASSNSIGTVDSYEQYF.

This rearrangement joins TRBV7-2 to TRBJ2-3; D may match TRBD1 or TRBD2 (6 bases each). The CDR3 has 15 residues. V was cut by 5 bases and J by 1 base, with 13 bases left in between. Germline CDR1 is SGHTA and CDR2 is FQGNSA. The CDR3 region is CASSPQGLRTDTQYF. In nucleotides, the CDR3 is TGTGCCAGCAGCCCACAGGGACTCCGCACAGATACGCAGTATTTT. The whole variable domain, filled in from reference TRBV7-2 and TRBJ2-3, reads GAGVSQSPSNKVTEKGKDVELRCDPISGHTALYWYRQSLGQGLEFLIYFQGNSAPDKSGLPSDRFSAERTGGSVSTLTIQRTQQEDSAVYLCASSPQGLRTDTQYFGPGTRLTVL.

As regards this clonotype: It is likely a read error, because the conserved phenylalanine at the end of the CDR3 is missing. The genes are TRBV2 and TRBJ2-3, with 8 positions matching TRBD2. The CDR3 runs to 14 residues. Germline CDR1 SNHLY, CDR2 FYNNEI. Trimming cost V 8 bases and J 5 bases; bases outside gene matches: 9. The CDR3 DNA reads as TGTGCCAGCCTGCGGGGGGTCAAGGGAGATACGCAGTATTAT. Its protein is CASLRGVKGDTQYY.

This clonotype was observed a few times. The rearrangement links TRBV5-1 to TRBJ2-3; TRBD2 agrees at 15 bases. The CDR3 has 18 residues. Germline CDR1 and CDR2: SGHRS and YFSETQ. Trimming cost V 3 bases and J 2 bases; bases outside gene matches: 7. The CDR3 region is CASSSGLAGGVLTDTQYF. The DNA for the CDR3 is TGCGCCAGCAGCTCGGGACTAGCGGGGGGCGTACTCACAGATACGCAGTATTTT.

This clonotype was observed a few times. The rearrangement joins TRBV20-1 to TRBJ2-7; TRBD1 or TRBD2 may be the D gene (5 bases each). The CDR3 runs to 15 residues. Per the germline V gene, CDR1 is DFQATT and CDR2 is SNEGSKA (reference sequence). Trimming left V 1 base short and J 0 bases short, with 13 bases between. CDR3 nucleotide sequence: TGCAGTGCTAGAGGAGGGGTTGCCCGCTCCTACGAGCAGTACTTC. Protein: CSARGGVARSYEQYF.

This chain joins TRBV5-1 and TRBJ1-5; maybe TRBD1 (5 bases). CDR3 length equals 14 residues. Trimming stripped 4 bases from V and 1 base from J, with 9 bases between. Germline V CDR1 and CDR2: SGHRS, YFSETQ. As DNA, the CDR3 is TGCGCCAGCAGCAAGGGGCTCAGCAATCAGCCCCAGCATTTT. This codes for CASSKGLSNQPQHF.

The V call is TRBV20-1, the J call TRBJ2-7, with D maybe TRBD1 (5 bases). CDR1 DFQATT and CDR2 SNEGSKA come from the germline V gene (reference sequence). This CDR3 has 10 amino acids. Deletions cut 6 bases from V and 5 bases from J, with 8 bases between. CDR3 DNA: TGCAGTGCCAGCAGGGACGAGCAGTACTTC. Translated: CSASRDEQYF.